Shown below are 19 T cell receptor beta chains from a single sample sequenced in a study of identical twins (dated by TCRdb to the mid-2010s). Library construction relied on 5' RACE. Sequencing relied on an Illumina HiSeq 2000. TCRdb redid the processing of the public reads, applying fastp at Q25 and MiXCR, and retained in-frame beta chains. Rows are combined by CDR3 protein, so each entry shows the most common genes and DNA. Present in this sample are some 630,000 distinct CDR3 sequences, around 7.5% of which were seen just once. Roughly 1.6% of the sample is held by the ten biggest clonotypes. These data also formed part of another study, on yellow fever vaccine responses in identical twins.

Sequencing input: PBMCs. The source of these receptors is a woman aged 18-30 years in good health.

This clonotype has a count of ten or more. The V gene is TRBV20-1, the J gene TRBJ2-5; a weak D match, TRBD1 (6 bases). The CDR3 loop spans 13 amino acids. Germline assignment: CDR1 DFQATT and CDR2 SNEGSKA (reference sequence). The ends were cut back, 5 bases at V and 2 bases at J, with 12 bases in the middle. CDR3 amino acids: CSAGRDTQETQYF. CDR3 in DNA: TGCAGTGCTGGAAGGGACACGCAAGAGACCCAGTACTTC.

In this sample, this clonotype turned up a few times. The V call is TRBV20-1, the J call TRBJ2-7, with 7 bases matching TRBD2. This CDR3 spans 12 amino acids. Germline V CDR1 and CDR2: DFQATT, SNEGSKA (reference sequence). V lost 1 base to trimming and J lost 10 bases; unmatched junction nucleotides: 7. The CDR3 region is CSARVNGGLQYV. The CDR3 DNA reads as TGCAGTGCTAGAGTGAACGGGGGGTTACAGTACGTC.

This clonotype occurred many times. The chain uses TRBV12-3 or TRBV12-4 and TRBJ2-3; tentatively, D is TRBD1 (5 bases). V was clipped by 1 base and J by 0 bases, with 8 bases between them. This CDR3 spans 15 amino acids. This CDR3 reads CASSLGRGSTDTQYF. Here the CDR3 DNA reads TGTGCCAGCAGTTTAGGAAGGGGAAGCACAGATACGCAGTATTTT.

The V call is TRBV3-1, the J call TRBJ1-1; 7 bases line up with TRBD1. Trimming cost V 4 bases and J 9 bases; bases outside gene matches: 5. The CDR3 spans 12 residues. Germline CDR1 and CDR2: LGHDT and YNNKEL (reference sequence). The CDR3 sequence is CASSLGQTKAFF. CDR3 DNA sequence: TGTGCCAGCAGCCTGGGACAGACAAAAGCTTTCTTT.

This clonotype was observed many times. The chain combines TRBV5-1 with TRBJ2-7; TRBD2 matches 12 bases. The germline V gene encodes CDR1 SGHRS and CDR2 YFSETQ. J gave up 5 bases and V 2 bases, and 5 bases lay outside the gene matches. The CDR3 covers 15 residues. CDR3 sequence reads: CASSLSTSGSNEQYF. In DNA, the CDR3 is TGCGCCAGCAGCTTATCGACTAGCGGGAGTAACGAGCAGTACTTC.

This clonotype appeared many times. The V and J genes are TRBV12-3 or TRBV12-4 and TRBJ1-5; D gene unclear. The CDR3 contains 13 residues. The ends were cut back, 5 bases at V and 6 bases at J, with 11 bases in the middle. This CDR3 is CASSEGSSQPQHF. In DNA, the CDR3 is TGTGCCAGCAGTGAGGGTTCCTCTCAGCCCCAGCATTTT.

This clonotype was seen a few times. The rearrangement links TRBV28 to TRBJ1-1; 8 bases are a match to TRBD1. Trimming cost V 7 bases and J 10 bases; bases outside gene matches: 14. The CDR3 length is 14 residues. Germline CDR1 is MDHEN and CDR2 is SYDVKM. The CDR3 reads CASTEDRVRGRAFF. The DNA of the CDR3 is TGTGCCAGCACCGAGGACAGGGTGAGGGGGAGAGCTTTCTTT.

This sequence joins TRBV5-5 and TRBJ1-2; perhaps TRBD1 as D (6 bases). There are 13 residues in the CDR3. V lost 1 base and J 8 bases, leaving 12 bases between the germline ends. CDR1 and CDR2 (germline): SGHKS, YYEKEE (reference sequence). Written as DNA, the CDR3 is TGTGCCAGCAGCTTGCGGGACATCAACGGCTACACCTTC. As protein: CASSLRDINGYTF.

This clonotype turned up a few times. The chain links TRBV25-1 to TRBJ1-1, with 8 bases lining up with TRBD1. Germline loops: CDR1 MGHDK, CDR2 SYGVNS. This CDR3 comprises 13 residues. After removal of 7 bases from V and 2 bases from J, the junction contained 3 bases not matched to a gene. Written as DNA, the CDR3 is TGTGCCAGCAACAGGGGGGTTAACACTGAAGCTTTCTTT. Translation: CASNRGVNTEAFF.

The chain has TRBV24-1 and TRBJ2-5, with 8 positions matching TRBD1. This CDR3 spans 13 amino acids. Losses at the gene ends were 9 bases for V and 4 bases for J; bases not matched to a gene: 6. Germline CDR1 is KGHDR and CDR2 is SFDVKD. The CDR3, as DNA: TGTGCCACCGGCAGGGGGCTGATAGAGACCCAGTACTTC. It is translated as CATGRGLIETQYF.

J is TRBJ2-7 and V is TRBV3-1; 9 bases map to TRBD2. V dropped 6 bases and J dropped 2; count of bases not matched to a gene: 11. Germline V gene sequence: CDR1 LGHDT, CDR2 YNNKEL (reference sequence). The CDR3 loop spans 16 amino acids. The CDR3 here is CASSRQRGAQAYEQYF. CDR3 nucleotides: TGTGCCAGCAGTCGTCAGCGGGGGGCGCAGGCCTACGAGCAGTACTTC.

This clonotype showed up many times. The rearrangement links TRBV14 to TRBJ2-6, with a weak D call TRBD2 (6 bases). CDR1 and CDR2 from the germline V gene are SGHDN and FVKESK. The V end lost 3 bases, the J end lost 3 bases, and 15 bases lay between the germline ends. CDR3 length: 17 amino acids. CDR3 nucleotide sequence: TGTGCCAGCAGCCAGAAGGCTGGGGGGATTGGGGCCAACGTCCTGACTTTC. This translates into CASSQKAGGIGANVLTF.

This clonotype was observed at least ten times. CDR3 coding DNA: TGTGCCAGCAGCGTAGAAGGGGCAGGCACAGATACGCAGTATTTT. This codes for CASSVEGAGTDTQYF. The chain links TRBV9 to TRBJ2-3; perhaps TRBD1 as D (5 bases). Trimming pared 0 bases from V and 1 base from J, leaving 9 bases between. The germline V gene encodes CDR1 SGDLS and CDR2 YYNGEE. The CDR3 is 15 amino acids.

This rearrangement joins TRBV15 to TRBJ2-2; the D gene could be TRBD1 or TRBD2 (5 bases each). The CDR3 is 15 residues long. Deletions cut 5 bases from V and 4 bases from J, with 14 bases between. Germline V gene data show CDR1 as LNHNV and CDR2 as YYDKDF (reference sequence). CDR3 DNA sequence: TGTGCCACCAGCGACCCAGGGAGACTCACCGGGGAGCTGTTTTTT. Protein sequence: CATSDPGRLTGELFF.

This clonotype was observed a few times. V gene TRBV2 combines with J gene TRBJ1-1, with D possibly being TRBD1 (5 bases). This CDR3 is built from 13 residues. The germline gives CDR1 SNHLY, CDR2 FYNNEI. V was trimmed by 7 bases and J by 11 bases, leaving 20 bases between them. The CDR3 loop is CASTNSGQGGAFF. The CDR3 DNA reads as TGTGCCAGCACGAATTCGGGGCAAGGAGGGGCTTTCTTT. Filled out from reference TRBV2 and TRBJ1-1, the complete variable domain reads EPEVTQTPSHQVTQMGQEVILRCVPISNHLYFYWYRQILGQKVEFLVSFYNNEISEKSEIFDDQFSVERPDGSNFTLKIRSTKLEDSAMYFCASTNSGQGGAFFGQGTRLTVV.

This clonotype has a handful of counts. V and J are TRBV27 and TRBJ1-2; D is uncertain. Trimming left V 5 bases short and J 7 bases short, with 14 bases between. The CDR3 covers 13 residues. Looked up from germline, CDR1 is MNHEY and CDR2 is SMNVEV (reference sequence). CDR3 residues: CASSIARGRGYTF. The CDR3 DNA is TGTGCCAGCAGTATCGCCAGAGGCCGTGGCTACACCTTC.

This clonotype was seen a few times. This chain joins TRBV5-5 and TRBJ2-3, with D unresolved. The V gene lost 3 bases and the J gene lost 0 bases, with 11 bases spanning the gap. The CDR3 has 15 residues. The germline CDR1 and CDR2 sequences are SGHKS and YYEKEE (reference sequence). CDR3 amino acids: CASSYSVGSTDTQYF. The CDR3 region has the DNA TGTGCCAGCAGCTACTCCGTGGGGAGCACAGATACGCAGTATTTT.

The V and J genes are TRBV20-1 and TRBJ2-7, with 10 bases aligning to TRBD1. This CDR3 contains 15 residues. Per germline, CDR1 DFQATT and CDR2 SNEGSKA (reference sequence). V shed 1 base, J shed 3 bases, and the junction held 6 bases outside the gene matches. The CDR3 nucleotides read TGCAGTGCTAGAGCCCGACAGGGGGCGATCTACGAGCAGTACTTC. It codes for CSARARQGAIYEQYF.

This sequence joins TRBV11-3 and TRBJ2-7, with D perhaps TRBD1 or TRBD2 (6 bases each). This CDR3 spans 16 amino acids. V lost 1 base and J lost 0, with 13 bases in between. Germline assignment: CDR1 SGHNT and CDR2 YENEEA. The DNA for the CDR3 is TGTGCCAGCAGCTTAGGGGGGGCGATCATCTCCTACGAGCAGTACTTC. It codes for CASSLGGAIISYEQYF.